This T cell receptor beta chain was sequenced in a study of blood T cell repertoires in COVID-19. Background on the study: Spain, Italy and the United States supplied samples that represented acute and convalescent COVID-19. Nucleic acid was either cDNA or gDNA, and it came from T cells, B-cell-depleted T cells, or PBMCs.

From germline, CDR1 is KGHDR and CDR2 SFDVKD. The trim removed 4 bases at V and 1 base at J, leaving 4 bases unmatched. The CDR3 consists of 16 residues. Original processing methods: Nucleated cell number was recorded as an estimate derived from reference gene primer amplification. Sequencing used immunoSEQ multiplex PCR; TCRdb keeps in-frame clones, though not all of them. That table is the source of V, J and clone size, and D and trimming were worked out from the DNA. In the table there are about 49,000 clones, approximately 86% of which are singletons. This sequence was found in a man aged 35 to 55 with active COVID-19. This rearrangement joins TRBV24-1 to TRBJ2-3, with 10 positions matching TRBD2. The material sequenced was peripheral blood. CDR3 sequence reads: CATSEPGTSGTDTQYF. The CDR3 DNA reads as TGTGCCACCAGTGAACCCGGGACTAGCGGCACAGATACGCAGTATTTT.